The 11 T cell receptor beta chains in this list originate from one sample, sequenced in a study of blood T cell repertoires in COVID-19. Clones were sequenced by immunoSEQ multiplex PCR, and TCRdb holds only the in-frame ones, with some missing. The profile shows 19,000 or so clones, 83% of them singletons. Sequenced input: peripheral blood. The receptors were sampled from a human donor in a cohort sampled during active COVID-19.

The rearrangement uses TRBV7-9 and TRBJ2-7; the match to TRBD1 covers 8 bases. The CDR3 covers 15 residues. Germline lookup yields CDR1 SEHNR and CDR2 FQNEAQ (reference sequence). V gave up 6 bases and J gave up 2 bases; unmatched junction bases: 9. In DNA, the CDR3 is TGTGCCAGCAGTCCCCTCAAGACAGGGGCCTACGAGCAGTACTTC. It encodes CASSPLKTGAYEQYF.

The CDR3 DNA sequence: TGTGCCAGCAGGATGACAGGGGTTTACAATGAGCAGTTCTTC. Translated, it gives CASRMTGVYNEQFF. This sequence joins TRBV2 and TRBJ2-1; 8 bases are a match to TRBD1. Germline V lookup: CDR1 SNHLY, CDR2 FYNNEI. V trimming: 6 bases; J trimming: 4 bases; junction bases outside the gene matches: 5. This CDR3 has 14 amino acids.

This chain connects TRBV29-1 to TRBJ2-3, with 8 bases lining up with TRBD2. V lost 4 bases and J lost 2; bases outside the gene matches: 11. Germline V gene lookup returns CDR1 SQVTM and CDR2 ANQGSEA. This CDR3 is 16 amino acids long. The CDR3, as DNA: TGCAGCGTTGTCCTAAACGCGGGGGGTCCCACAGATACGCAGTATTTT. It specifies CSVVLNAGGPTDTQYF.

The genes are TRBV4-1 and TRBJ1-1, with TRBD1 as a possible D gene (5 bases). Germline CDR1 is MGHRA and CDR2 is YSYEKL. This CDR3 spans 16 amino acids. V was clipped by 4 bases and J by 0 bases, with 15 bases between them. The CDR3 nucleotides are TGCGCCAGCAGCCCGGCGGGGGGAGGGATGAACACTGAAGCTTTCTTT. It translates to CASSPAGGGMNTEAFF.

The CDR3 loop is CASSLATGREYQETQYF. For the CDR3, the DNA is TGTGCCAGCAGCTTAGCAACTGGCAGGGAATACCAAGAGACCCAGTACTTC. The gene calls are TRBV7-9 and TRBJ2-5, with D possibly being TRBD1 (5 bases). The V end was cut by 0 bases, the J end by 0 bases, with 14 bases between. This CDR3 is built from 17 residues. Germline lookup yields CDR1 SEHNR and CDR2 FQNEAQ (reference sequence).

V gene TRBV28 combines with J gene TRBJ1-2; the match to TRBD1 covers 8 bases. CDR3 length: 15 residues. J was trimmed by 5 bases and V by 8 bases; bases with no gene match: 13. The germline gives CDR1 MDHEN, CDR2 SYDVKM. DNA for the CDR3: TGTGCCAGCTTCACAAGGACAGGGTCCATGTATGGCTACACCTTC. Its translation: CASFTRTGSMYGYTF.

The DNA for the CDR3 is TGTGCCAGCATGCAGGTAACCTACAATGAGCAGTTCTTC. Translation: CASMQVTYNEQFF. The V gene is TRBV2, the J gene TRBJ2-1, with D uncertain. Germline CDR1 and CDR2: SNHLY and FYNNEI. This CDR3 has 13 residues. V was trimmed by 7 bases and J by 2 bases, leaving 9 bases between them.

The rearrangement joins TRBV19 to TRBJ1-1; 12 bases are shared with TRBD1. V lost 7 bases to trimming and J lost 10 bases; unmatched junction nucleotides: 10. Germline assignment: CDR1 LNHDA and CDR2 SQIVND (reference sequence). This CDR3 is built from 14 residues. CDR3 DNA: TGTGCCAGTATAAATACGGGACAGGGGGCGCGAGCTTTCTTT. Its protein is CASINTGQGARAFF.

The chain employs TRBV6-6 and TRBJ2-2; perhaps TRBD1 as D (6 bases). The V gene's germline CDR1 is MNHNY and CDR2 SVGAGI (reference sequence). This CDR3 is 14 amino acids long. The ends were cut back, 7 bases at V and 3 bases at J, with 12 bases in the middle. The chain's CDR3 is CASKNQGYTGELFF. CDR3 sequence (DNA): TGTGCCAGCAAAAATCAGGGGTACACCGGGGAGCTGTTTTTT.

The chain has TRBV6-5 and TRBJ2-3; D is unresolved. The CDR3 is 13 amino acids. In germline, CDR1 is MNHEY, CDR2 SVGAGI. V was pared by 5 bases and J by 4 bases, with 10 bases between. The CDR3 protein is CASSTTSSDTQYF. DNA for the CDR3: TGTGCCAGCAGTACTACCTCCTCAGATACGCAGTATTTT.

The genes are TRBV6-5 and TRBJ1-4; TRBD1 matches at 8 bases. The CDR3 has 15 amino acids. Germline V CDR1 and CDR2: MNHEY, SVGAGI. V trimming: 6 bases; J trimming: 4 bases; junction bases outside the gene matches: 7. This CDR3 reads CASRRDRTINEKLFF. The CDR3 DNA reads TGTGCCAGCAGACGGGACAGGACCATTAATGAAAAACTGTTTTTT.